These 21 T cell receptor beta chains were sequenced from one sample in a study of STAT3 mutations in large granular lymphocyte leukemia (dated 2019 in TCRdb). On the study overall, not on this receptor specifically: Every T-LGLL patient showed at least one immunodominant TCRbeta clonotype, and about half showed multiple immunodominant subclonotypes.

Their antigen targets remain unknown. The method was the immunoSEQ multiplex PCR assay. TCRdb obtained this table from immuneACCESS and retained in-frame rearrangements with V and J assigned. These tables miss some clones; where compared with another copy, unresolved V genes account for less than half of the shortfall, and the remainder is unexplained. The sample profile shows around 26,000 clones; less than 95% of them were found once. The top ten clones comprise approximately 6% of the sample. Sequenced sample: peripheral blood mononuclear cells. These receptors all stem from a man aged 40-55 years with T-cell large granular lymphocyte leukemia. Some clones in this sample may be carry-over from other donors' samples. The age is the age at diagnosis.

The J gene is TRBJ1-6, the V gene TRBV7-8, with D possibly TRBD1 on 6 matching bases. V was pared by 3 bases and J by 10 bases, with 16 bases between. CDR3 length: 15 amino acids. Germline V gives CDR1 SGHVS, CDR2 FQNEAQ. The CDR3 sequence: CASSFLERGGSPLHF. CDR3 in DNA: TGTGCCAGCAGCTTTTTGGAAAGGGGGGGCTCACCCCTCCACTTT.

The chain uses TRBV28 and TRBJ2-7; TRBD2 agrees at 7 bases. Per the germline V gene, CDR1 is MDHEN and CDR2 is SYDVKM. V trimming: 5 bases; J trimming: 9 bases; junction bases outside the gene matches: 4. The CDR3 sequence is 11 residues long. CDR3 in DNA: TGTGCCAGCAGTACCCAGCGGGGGCAGTACTTC. Translated: CASSTQRGQYF.

The rearrangement links TRBV27 to TRBJ1-5, with D unresolved. The CDR3 runs 14 residues. The germline V gene has CDR1 MNHEY and CDR2 SMNVEV (reference sequence). V was cut by 4 bases and J by 5 bases, with 12 bases left in between. CDR3: CASSSEREHQPQHF. Written as DNA, the CDR3 is TGTGCCAGCAGTTCTGAGAGGGAGCATCAGCCCCAGCATTTT.

The rearrangement joins TRBV19 to TRBJ1-2; TRBD1 is a possible D gene (6 bases). The V end lost 6 bases, the J end lost 6 bases, and 26 bases lay between the germline ends. The CDR3 is 17 residues long. CDR1 is LNHDA and CDR2 is SQIVND in the germline V gene (reference sequence). The CDR3, as DNA: TGTGCCAGTAGATTCCCCCACCGCAGGGGTAAATGGGATGGCTACACCTTC. Amino acids: CASRFPHRRGKWDGYTF. Combining the CDR3 with reference TRBV19 and TRBJ1-2 gives the whole variable domain DGGITQSPKYLFRKEGQNVTLSCEQNLNHDAMYWYRQDPGQGLRLIYYSQIVNDFQKGDIAEGYSVSREKKESFPLTVTSAQKNPTAFYLCASRFPHRRGKWDGYTFGSGTRLTVV.

The chain recombines TRBV6-6 with TRBJ1-3, with D possibly TRBD1 on 6 matching bases. The CDR3 totals 15 residues. Deletions cut 8 bases from V and 0 bases from J, with 14 bases between. Germline V lookup: CDR1 MNHNY, CDR2 SVGAGI (reference sequence). The CDR3 DNA follows: TGTGCCAGCGGAAAAGGACAGCCCTCTGGAAACACCATATATTTT. Residues: CASGKGQPSGNTIYF.

This clone occurred once. The rearrangement joins TRBV11-2 to TRBJ1-1, with no clear D. The germline CDR1 and CDR2 sequences are SGHAT and FQNNGV. Trimming took off 0 bases at V and 5 bases at J, with 16 bases between the two ends. This CDR3 region has 16 residues. The CDR3 is CASSLDGQTWGTEAFF. The CDR3 nucleotides read TGTGCCAGCAGCTTAGACGGGCAAACGTGGGGAACTGAAGCTTTCTTT.

The rearrangement uses TRBV5-1 and TRBJ2-1; perhaps TRBD2 as D (6 bases). Germline CDR1 is SGHRS and CDR2 is YFSETQ. Trimming took off 4 bases at V and 6 bases at J, with 14 bases between the two ends. CDR3 size: 14 residues. The CDR3 loop reads CASSAGDSVNEQFF. The CDR3, as DNA: TGCGCCAGCAGCGCTGGGGACTCCGTCAATGAGCAGTTCTTC.

The chain has TRBV5-6 and TRBJ1-4; D perhaps matches TRBD1 (5 bases). V was cut by 1 base and J by 7 bases, with 11 bases left in between. Germline values: CDR1 SGHDT, CDR2 YYEEEE. CDR3 length: 14 residues. The CDR3 spells CASSLLQGGEKLFF. CDR3 bases: TGTGCCAGCAGCTTGCTGCAGGGAGGTGAAAAACTGTTTTTT.

This chain joins TRBV13 and TRBJ2-7, with 10 nucleotides matching TRBD1. CDR1 and CDR2 (germline): PRHDT, FYEKMQ (reference sequence). The trim removed 4 bases at V and 0 bases at J, leaving 12 bases unmatched. The CDR3 covers 18 residues. Here the CDR3 DNA reads TGTGCCAGCAGCTACCGGACAGGGGGTCTCAGGAGCTCCTACGAGCAGTACTTC. The encoded protein is CASSYRTGGLRSSYEQYF. The variable domain in full, completed from reference TRBV13 and TRBJ2-7, reads AAGVIQSPRHLIKEKRETATLKCYPIPRHDTVYWYQQGPGQDPQFLISFYEKMQSDKGSIPDRFSAQQFSDYHSELNMSSLELGDSALYFCASSYRTGGLRSSYEQYFGPGTRLTVT.

V and J are TRBV14 and TRBJ2-6; D unresolved. The CDR3 is 16 amino acids. CDR1 and CDR2 (germline): SGHDN, FVKESK. With 4 bases removed from V and 2 bases from J, the gap between germline ends came to 12 bases. CDR3 DNA sequence: TGTGCCAGCAGCCCTCTTGGGCCTACTGGGGCCAACGTCCTGACTTTC. This gives the protein CASSPLGPTGANVLTF.

The chain uses TRBV19 and TRBJ2-4, with D perhaps matching TRBD1 (5 bases). The V end lost 1 base, the J end lost 0 bases, and 10 bases lay between the germline ends. The length of the CDR3 is 16 residues. Germline loops: CDR1 LNHDA, CDR2 SQIVND (reference sequence). Written as DNA, the CDR3 is TGTGCCAGTAGTATAGCCGACAGTGTAGCCAAAAACATTCAGTACTTC. Translated, it gives CASSIADSVAKNIQYF.

V gene TRBV6-1 combines with J gene TRBJ2-7; 10 bases align to TRBD2. Germline V lookup: CDR1 MNHNS, CDR2 SASEGT. This CDR3 contains 15 residues. J lost 4 bases, V lost 6 bases, and 9 bases had no gene match. CDR3 nucleotides: TGTGCCAGCAGCTGGGAAGCGGGGGGGCCTTACGAGCAGTACTTC. Translation gives CASSWEAGGPYEQYF.

Only one count was recorded for this clone. The chain uses TRBV9 and TRBJ2-1; D possibly corresponds to TRBD2 (6 bases). The germline CDR1 and CDR2 sequences are SGDLS and YYNGEE. V lost 1 base, J lost 4 bases, and 15 bases lay in between. The CDR3 covers 16 residues. CDR3: CASSVRASVFYNEQFF. CDR3 DNA: TGTGCCAGCAGCGTAAGGGCTAGCGTCTTTTACAATGAGCAGTTCTTC.

The chain uses TRBV4-1 and TRBJ2-1, with TRBD1 matching over 9 bases. From germline, CDR1 is MGHRA and CDR2 YSYEKL. V trimming: 1 base; J trimming: 8 bases; junction bases outside the gene matches: 9. This CDR3 region has 16 residues. CDR3 sequence reads: CASSQVGTGPVDEQFF. For the CDR3, the DNA is TGCGCCAGCAGCCAAGTAGGGACAGGGCCGGTCGATGAGCAGTTCTTC.

This clone is a singleton in its sample. The chain carries TRBV5-6 and TRBJ1-3, with D perhaps matching TRBD1 (5 bases). The CDR3 length is 14 residues. Germline CDR1 is SGHDT and CDR2 is YYEEEE. Deletions cut 4 bases from V and 2 bases from J, with 10 bases between. The CDR3 is CASSPTRAGNTIYF. The CDR3 region has the DNA TGTGCCAGCAGCCCCACCAGGGCTGGAAACACCATATATTTT. The full variable domain, with the rest looked up from reference TRBV5-6 and TRBJ1-3, is DAGVTQSPTHLIKTRGQQVTLRCSPKSGHDTVSWYQQALGQGPQFIFQYYEEEERQRGNFPDRFSGHQFPNYSSELNVNALLLGDSALYLCASSPTRAGNTIYFGEGSWLTVV.

The V gene is TRBV5-1, the J gene TRBJ2-7; 9 bases fit TRBD1. CDR1 and CDR2 (germline): SGHRS, YFSETQ. The CDR3 extends over 15 amino acids. The V gene end was trimmed by 0 bases and the J gene end by 7 bases; junction bases not matched to a gene: 8. Here the CDR3 reads CASSLAQQGAGEQYF. For the CDR3, the DNA is TGCGCCAGCAGCTTGGCCCAACAGGGGGCGGGGGAGCAGTACTTC.

The V gene is TRBV6-5, the J gene TRBJ2-2; no reliable D call. CDR1 and CDR2 (germline): MNHEY, SVGAGI. Trimming removed 2 bases at V and 6 bases at J, with 4 bases between. This CDR3 contains 12 residues. The DNA of the CDR3 is TGTGCCAGCAGTTACGGAGCCGGGGAGCTGTTTTTT. Its protein is CASSYGAGELFF.

The J gene is TRBJ1-2, the V gene TRBV5-1, with D possibly being TRBD1 (6 bases). Germline V CDR1 and CDR2: SGHRS, YFSETQ. The CDR3 loop spans 13 amino acids. V lost 2 bases and J lost 3, with 8 bases in between. The CDR3 loop reads CASSFGGDYGYTF. The CDR3 DNA reads TGCGCCAGCAGCTTTGGGGGCGACTATGGCTACACCTTC.

The chain employs TRBV7-2 and TRBJ1-6, with D possibly TRBD1 on 6 matching bases. Trimming removed 6 bases at V and 8 bases at J, with 14 bases between. There are 14 residues in the CDR3. Germline values: CDR1 SGHTA, CDR2 FQGNSA. The CDR3 reads CASRRLDSYSPLHF. The CDR3 DNA follows: TGTGCCAGCAGACGCCTGGACAGTTATTCACCCCTCCACTTT.

The J gene is TRBJ2-3, the V gene TRBV4-1; 11 nucleotides align to TRBD1. V was clipped by 0 bases and J by 3 bases; unmatched bases: 2. The CDR3 has 16 amino acids. From germline, CDR1 is MGHRA and CDR2 YSYEKL. The CDR3 region is CASSQDGTGGTDTQYF. Written as DNA, the CDR3 is TGCGCCAGCAGCCAAGATGGGACAGGGGGAACAGATACGCAGTATTTT.

The chain carries TRBV7-2 and TRBJ1-2, with 10 bases that match TRBD1. CDR1 is SGHTA, CDR2 FQGNSA, per germline. This CDR3 is built from 15 residues. After removal of 3 bases from V and 4 bases from J, the junction contained 5 bases not matched to a gene. In nucleotides, the CDR3 is TGTGCCAGCAGCTTCTGGGACAGGGGACTCTATGGCTACACCTTC. This translates into CASSFWDRGLYGYTF.